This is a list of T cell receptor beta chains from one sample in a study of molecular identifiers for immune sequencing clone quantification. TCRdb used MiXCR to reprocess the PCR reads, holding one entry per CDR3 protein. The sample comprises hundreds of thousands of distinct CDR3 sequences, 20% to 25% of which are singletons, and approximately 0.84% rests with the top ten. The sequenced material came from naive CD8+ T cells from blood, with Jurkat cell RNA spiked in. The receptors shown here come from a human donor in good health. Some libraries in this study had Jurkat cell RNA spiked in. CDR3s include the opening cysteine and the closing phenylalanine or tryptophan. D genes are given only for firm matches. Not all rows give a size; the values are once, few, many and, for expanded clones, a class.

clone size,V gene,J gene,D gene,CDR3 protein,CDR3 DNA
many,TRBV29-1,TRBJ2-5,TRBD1,CSVRQGADQETQYF,TGCAGCGTTAGACAGGGAGCTGACCAAGAGACCCAGTACTTC
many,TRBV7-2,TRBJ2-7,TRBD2,CASSEGLAGLYEQYF,TGTGCCAGCAGCGAAGGACTAGCGGGACTGTACGAGCAGTACTTC
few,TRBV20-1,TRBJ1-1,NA,CSASQTRMNTEAFF,TGCAGTGCTAGCCAGACACGGATGAACACTGAAGCTTTCTTT
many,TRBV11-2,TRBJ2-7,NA,CASSLEVPGQSYEQYF,TGTGCCAGCAGCTTGGAGGTGCCGGGACAAAGCTACGAGCAGTACTTC
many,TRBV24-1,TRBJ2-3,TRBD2,CATSDPGLAGTTDTQYF,TGTGCCACCAGTGATCCCGGACTAGCGGGAACCACAGATACGCAGTATTTT
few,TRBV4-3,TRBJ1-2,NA,CASSQERTTNYGYTF,TGCGCCAGCAGCCAAGAACGGACCACTAACTATGGCTACACCTTC
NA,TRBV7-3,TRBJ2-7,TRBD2,CASSKRLAGPEQYF,TGTGCCAGCAGCAAACGACTAGCGGGACCCGAGCAGTACTTC
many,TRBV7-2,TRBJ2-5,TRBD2,CASSLSGDGETQYF,TGTGCCAGCAGCCTTAGCGGGGACGGGGAGACCCAGTACTTC
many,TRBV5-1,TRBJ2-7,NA,CASSLISPSGGNEQYF,TGCGCCAGCAGCTTGATTAGCCCTTCCGGGGGCAACGAGCAGTACTTC
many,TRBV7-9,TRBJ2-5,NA,CATRKSLEETQYF,TGTGCCACCCGCAAGAGCCTCGAAGAGACCCAGTACTTC
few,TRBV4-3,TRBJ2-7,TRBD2,CASSPGGGLASFPYEQYF,TGCGCCAGCAGCCCGGGGGGGGGACTAGCTTCGTTCCCCTACGAGCAGTACTTC
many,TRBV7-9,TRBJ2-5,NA,CASSFPTQVQETQYF,TGTGCCAGCAGCTTCCCCACACAGGTCCAAGAGACCCAGTACTTC